This TCR beta chain was sequenced for a study of CD8+ T cells in alopecia areata. Study in general: Tofacitinib ran 6 to 18 months, followed by 6 months off drug.

Concerning this clone: Antigen: not known.

RNA extraction was followed by reverse transcription into cDNA, which acted as the sequencing template. Using immunoSEQ multiplex PCR, the repertoire was profiled, and TCRdb retains in-frame clones only, with some absent. The profile shows approximately 65,000 clones, around half of them singletons. Broader study findings: TCR sharing across patients was less clear than in mice, possibly HLA-related. Alopecia totalis/universalis scalp especially showed more expanded CD8+ clones than normal scalp. Scalp specimens additionally yield sequences from normal skin's resident alphabeta T cells.

The source was CD8+ T cells sorted from blood, collected at week 0. This TCR came from a human donor with alopecia areata.

The CDR3 DNA sequence: TGTGCCAGCTCCCAGGTGACCGGGGAGCTGTTTTTT. Translation gives CASSQVTGELFF. The chain joins TRBV7-9 to TRBJ2-2, with D uncertain. The V and J ends lost 8 bases and 5 bases respectively, with 9 bases between them. The CDR3 spans 12 residues. The germline V gene encodes CDR1 SEHNR and CDR2 FQNEAQ (reference sequence).